These 32 T cell receptor beta chains originate from one sample sequenced in a study of blood T cell repertoires in COVID-19. Here immunoSEQ multiplex PCR was the method, and the copy in TCRdb shows in-frame clones only, minus some. The sample includes some 48,000 clones, about 85% of them seen just once. The sample taken for sequencing was peripheral blood. The receptors derive from a woman older than 75 in a cohort sampled during active or convalescent COVID-19.

The J gene is TRBJ2-7, the V gene TRBV6-5; TRBD2 agrees at 13 bases. V dropped 4 bases and J dropped 7; count of bases not matched to a gene: 7. Germline V gives CDR1 MNHEY, CDR2 SVGAGI. CDR3 size: 15 residues. The CDR3 here is CASSFGLAGVREQYF. In nucleotides, the CDR3 is TGTGCCAGCAGTTTTGGACTAGCGGGAGTGAGGGAGCAGTACTTC.

This rearrangement joins TRBV25-1 to TRBJ1-2, with 7 positions matching TRBD1. V was pared by 8 bases and J by 4 bases, with 7 bases of the junction left unmatched. The CDR3 contains 13 residues. Germline CDR1 reads MGHDK; CDR2 reads SYGVNS. The CDR3: CASSNRGGYGYTF. The CDR3 coding sequence is TGTGCCAGCTCAAACAGGGGTGGCTATGGCTACACCTTC.

The chain recombines TRBV19 with TRBJ2-3, with a weak D call TRBD1 (7 bases). This CDR3 has 14 residues. Germline V gene sequence: CDR1 LNHDA, CDR2 SQIVND (reference sequence). Trimming shortened V by 4 bases and J by 3 bases, and 11 bases separated the two germline ends. CDR3 amino acids: CASSSPGGTDTQYF. In nucleotides, the CDR3 is TGTGCCAGTAGTAGTCCAGGGGGGACAGATACGCAGTATTTT.

This clone was detected only once. This chain uses TRBV7-2 with TRBJ1-2; unclear D gene. V shed 7 bases and J shed 7 bases, with 16 bases lying between them. CDR1 SGHTA and CDR2 FQGNSA come from the germline V gene. CDR3 size: 13 residues. The CDR3 DNA follows: TGTGCCAGCACCCGGACCTCGGGAGGTGGCTACACCTTC. Translating it yields CASTRTSGGGYTF.

CDR3 loop: CSVTDSRYSNQPQHF. In nucleotides, the CDR3 is TGCAGCGTTACCGACAGTCGGTATAGCAATCAGCCCCAGCATTTT. V is TRBV29-1 and J is TRBJ1-5; D perhaps matches TRBD1 (5 bases). There are 15 residues in the CDR3. V was cut by 5 bases and J by 0 bases, with 14 bases left in between. Germline values: CDR1 SQVTM, CDR2 ANQGSEA.

This chain links TRBV4-1 with TRBJ2-7, with D tentatively TRBD2 (6 bases). This CDR3 region has 15 residues. V was cut by 3 bases and J by 5 bases, with 17 bases left in between. The germline V gene encodes CDR1 MGHRA and CDR2 YSYEKL. CDR3 bases: TGCGCCAGCAGCCAGGAGGGCGTTCCGAGGAACGAGCAGTACTTC. This codes for CASSQEGVPRNEQYF.

The rearrangement uses TRBV18 and TRBJ1-3; 7 bases align to TRBD1. Germline V gene data show CDR1 as KGHSH and CDR2 as LQKENI. The junction had 8 bases not matched to a gene; V was cut back by 3 bases and J by 6 bases. This CDR3 comprises 15 residues. The DNA for the CDR3 is TGTGCCAGCTCACCTTCGGACAGGCCCGAAAACACCATATATTTT. The encoded protein is CASSPSDRPENTIYF.

DNA of the CDR3: TGTGCCAGCAGCCAAAGCAGGGCTGAAAAACTGTTTTTT. Protein sequence: CASSQSRAEKLFF. The chain links TRBV3-1 (or the pseudogene TRBV3-2) to TRBJ1-4; perhaps TRBD1 as D (5 bases). The CDR3 contains 13 residues. Trimming took 2 bases from V and 7 from J, leaving 8 bases between them. From germline, CDR1 is LGHDT and CDR2 YNNKEL (reference sequence).

CDR3 in DNA: TGTGCCAGTAGCACTGGGAATACCGGGACAGGTTACAATCAGCCCCAGCATTTT. The encoded protein is CASSTGNTGTGYNQPQHF. V usage is TRBV19 and J usage is TRBJ1-5, with TRBD1 matching over 8 bases. J was trimmed by 3 bases and V by 6 bases; bases with no gene match: 16. Germline V gene data show CDR1 as LNHDA and CDR2 as SQIVND (reference sequence). This CDR3 has 18 amino acids.

This chain's CDR3 is CASSPQGATEAFF. The CDR3 nucleotides read TGTGCCAGCTCACCACAGGGGGCCACTGAAGCTTTCTTT. The chain has TRBV18 and TRBJ1-1; 7 bases align to TRBD1. CDR3 length equals 13 residues. In germline, CDR1 is KGHSH, CDR2 LQKENI. After removal of 1 base from V and 4 bases from J, the junction contained 0 bases not matched to a gene.

This clone was seen only once. The chain couples TRBV5-1 to TRBJ1-2; 10 nucleotides align to TRBD1. The ends lost 4 bases at V and 4 bases at J; junction bases unmatched: 7. Germline V gives CDR1 SGHRS, CDR2 YFSETQ. This CDR3 region has 15 residues. CDR3 sequence (DNA): TGCGCCAGCAGCAACCGGGACAGGGGTACCTATGGCTACACCTTC. It yields the protein CASSNRDRGTYGYTF. Using reference TRBV5-1 and TRBJ1-2 for the parts outside the CDR3, the full variable domain is KAGVTQTPRYLIKTRGQQVTLSCSPISGHRSVSWYQQTPGQGLQFLFEYFSETQRNKGNFPGRFSGRQFSNSRSEMNVSTLELGDSALYLCASSNRDRGTYGYTFGSGTRLTVV.

The V call is TRBV7-2, the J call TRBJ2-7; D perhaps matches TRBD1 (5 bases). The CDR3 is made up of 18 amino acids. V was cut by 3 bases and J by 3 bases, with 24 bases left in between. Germline V gene lookup returns CDR1 SGHTA and CDR2 FQGNSA. The DNA of the CDR3 is TGTGCCAGCAGCTTGGTCCGTGGCAGGGCAAAATCTTTCTACGAGCAGTACTTC. Protein sequence: CASSLVRGRAKSFYEQYF. Supplemented by reference TRBV7-2 and TRBJ2-7, the full variable domain reads GAGVSQSPSNKVTEKGKDVELRCDPISGHTALYWYRQSLGQGLEFLIYFQGNSAPDKSGLPSDRFSAERTGGSVSTLTIQRTQQEDSAVYLCASSLVRGRAKSFYEQYFGPGTRLTVT.

This clone was observed a single time. The chain combines TRBV3-1 (or the pseudogene TRBV3-2) with TRBJ2-7, with a possible D match to TRBD2 (6 bases). This CDR3 contains 13 residues. Germline V gene lookup returns CDR1 LGHDT and CDR2 YNNKEL (reference sequence). The V end lost 4 bases, the J end lost 5 bases, and 12 bases lay between the germline ends. In DNA, the CDR3 is TGTGCCAGCAGCCGTACTAGCCCAGACGAGCAGTACTTC. Residues: CASSRTSPDEQYF.

The chain has TRBV6-5 and TRBJ1-1, with D perhaps TRBD1 (6 bases). Per the germline V gene, CDR1 is MNHEY and CDR2 is SVGAGI. V lost 6 bases and J 1 base, leaving 12 bases between the germline ends. The CDR3 consists of 14 residues. The CDR3 DNA is TGTGCCAGCAGGGACAGAGCCGAGAACACTGAAGCTTTCTTT. Amino acid sequence: CASRDRAENTEAFF.

This chain links TRBV12-3 or TRBV12-4 with TRBJ2-7, with 7 bases that match TRBD1. V shed 6 bases and J 2 bases; nucleotides not matched to a gene: 4. This CDR3 has 13 amino acids. The CDR3 bases are TGTGCCAGCAGGTCGACAGGGACCTACGAGCAGTACTTC. It codes for CASRSTGTYEQYF.

The gene calls are TRBV6-6 and TRBJ2-7; 9 bases align to TRBD1. Germline V gives CDR1 MNHNY, CDR2 SVGAGI (reference sequence). The CDR3 covers 14 residues. With V trimmed by 7 bases and J by 5 bases, 9 bases remained unmatched. The CDR3 DNA is TGTGCCAGCAATAGACCGGGACAGGGCAACGAGCAGTACTTC. This gives the protein CASNRPGQGNEQYF.

The V gene is TRBV10-3, the J gene TRBJ1-2; 7 nucleotides align to TRBD1. The germline V gene encodes CDR1 ENHRY and CDR2 SYGVKD. Trimming took 6 bases from V and 8 from J; bases not matched to a gene: 9. The CDR3 loop spans 13 amino acids. CDR3 DNA sequence: TGTGCCATCAGCGATCGGACAGGATGGGGCTACACCTTC. This sequence encodes CAISDRTGWGYTF.

The chain carries TRBV4-1 and TRBJ2-1; D is perhaps TRBD2 (6 bases). V was shortened by 4 bases and J by 5 bases, with 15 bases between the two germline ends. Germline CDR1 MGHRA, CDR2 YSYEKL. This CDR3 contains 15 residues. CDR3 nucleotide sequence: TGCGCCAGCAGCCTCGGGGGTCCCGGGGACAATGAGCAGTTCTTC. Amino acid sequence: CASSLGGPGDNEQFF.

The chain joins TRBV2 to TRBJ2-1, with 9 positions matching TRBD2. CDR1 is SNHLY and CDR2 is FYNNEI in the germline V gene. The V and J ends lost 10 bases and 1 base, in that order; junction bases with no gene match: 8. The length of the CDR3 is 15 residues. The CDR3 bases are TGTGCCACGGATCCGGGACTAGCATCCTACAATGAGCAGTTCTTC. This sequence encodes CATDPGLASYNEQFF.

This chain connects TRBV19 to TRBJ2-2; TRBD2 agrees at 14 bases. From germline, CDR1 is LNHDA and CDR2 SQIVND (reference sequence). J gave up 3 bases and V 7 bases, and 16 bases lay outside the gene matches. This CDR3 is built from 20 residues. CDR3 protein: CASTPGLAGVRHDDTGELFF. The CDR3, as DNA: TGTGCCAGTACCCCGGGACTAGCGGGAGTAAGACATGACGACACCGGGGAGCTGTTTTTT. The full variable domain, with the rest looked up from reference TRBV19 and TRBJ2-2, is DGGITQSPKYLFRKEGQNVTLSCEQNLNHDAMYWYRQDPGQGLRLIYYSQIVNDFQKGDIAEGYSVSREKKESFPLTVTSAQKNPTAFYLCASTPGLAGVRHDDTGELFFGEGSRLTVL.

This rearrangement joins TRBV6-5 to TRBJ1-1; perhaps TRBD1 as D (5 bases). Per germline, CDR1 MNHEY and CDR2 SVGAGI. This CDR3 is 14 amino acids long. The ends were cut back, 2 bases at V and 4 bases at J, with 11 bases in the middle. The CDR3 sequence: CASSYVRGTTEAFF. The CDR3 DNA is TGTGCCAGCAGTTACGTTCGGGGGACCACTGAAGCTTTCTTT.

V gene TRBV5-1 combines with J gene TRBJ2-5; 10 nucleotides agree with TRBD2. Germline V gives CDR1 SGHRS, CDR2 YFSETQ. The CDR3 is 16 amino acids. Unmatched junction bases numbered 9, after V lost 4 bases and J lost 3 bases. The CDR3 DNA is TGCGCCAGCAGCCCTGCGCCTAGCGGGAGTAAAGAGACCCAGTACTTC. The encoded protein is CASSPAPSGSKETQYF.

The chain carries TRBV7-2 and TRBJ1-2; 10 nucleotides line up with TRBD1. CDR3 length: 18 residues. Germline V lookup: CDR1 SGHTA, CDR2 FQGNSA. V dropped 1 base and J dropped 0; count of bases not matched to a gene: 8. CDR3 loop: CASSLVATGGSANYGYTF. CDR3 sequence (DNA): TGTGCCAGCAGCTTAGTAGCGACAGGGGGCTCTGCTAACTATGGCTACACCTTC.

The V and J genes are TRBV3-1 (or the pseudogene TRBV3-2) and TRBJ1-5; TRBD1 might be the D (5 bases). Between the trimmed V and J ends, which lost 0 bases and 7 bases, there was a span of 10 bases. Germline V lookup: CDR1 LGHDT, CDR2 YNNKEL (reference sequence). The CDR3 is 14 amino acids. CDR3 region: CASSQEGGVQPQHF. The DNA for the CDR3 is TGTGCCAGCAGCCAAGAGGGGGGGGTCCAGCCCCAGCATTTT.

The V and J genes are TRBV4-3 and TRBJ2-1; D possibly corresponds to TRBD2 (6 bases). The germline V gene encodes CDR1 LGHNA and CDR2 YSLEER. The CDR3 length is 15 residues. The ends were cut back, 1 base at V and 3 bases at J, with 10 bases in the middle. For the CDR3, the DNA is TGCGCCAGCAGCCAAGTCGTAGCGGACTACAATGAGCAGTTCTTC. Translated, it gives CASSQVVADYNEQFF.

The chain couples TRBV24-1 to TRBJ2-1; D perhaps matches TRBD1 (6 bases). This CDR3 has 13 residues. V was pared by 4 bases and J by 15 bases, with 18 bases between. The germline CDR1 and CDR2 sequences are KGHDR and SFDVKD. CDR3 loop: CATSDPSGTSSFF. In nucleotides, the CDR3 is TGTGCCACCAGTGACCCTTCTGGGACATCGTCGTTCTTC.

The V gene is TRBV7-9, the J gene TRBJ2-7, with 11 nucleotides matching TRBD2. Germline CDR1 and CDR2: SEHNR and FQNEAQ (reference sequence). V was pared by 5 bases and J by 1 base, with 10 bases of the junction left unmatched. CDR3 length: 17 residues. For the CDR3, the DNA is TGTGCCAGCAGCCCCTCGACCGGGACTAGCGGTTCCTACGAGCAGTACTTC. Amino acid sequence: CASSPSTGTSGSYEQYF.

The chain recombines TRBV12-3 or TRBV12-4 with TRBJ1-2; 12 nucleotides agree with TRBD1. V was pared by 6 bases and J by 8 bases, with 4 bases of the junction left unmatched. This CDR3 contains 13 residues. The CDR3 reads CASRSGTGGGYTF. CDR3 nucleotide sequence: TGTGCCAGCAGATCCGGGACAGGGGGCGGCTACACCTTC.

This clone was found a few times. The J gene is TRBJ1-4, the V gene TRBV5-1; D gene uncertain. This CDR3 has 13 amino acids. Trimming shortened V by 1 base and J by 6 bases, and 7 bases separated the two germline ends. CDR1 and CDR2 from the germline V gene are SGHRS and YFSETQ. The DNA of the CDR3 is TGCGCCAGCAGCTTGCGCCGAGATGAAAAACTGTTTTTT. It specifies CASSLRRDEKLFF.

This clone was seen a single time. The rearrangement uses TRBV4-2 and TRBJ1-6; tentatively, D is TRBD1 (6 bases). The V end lost 0 bases, the J end lost 10 bases, and 13 bases lay between the germline ends. Germline lookup yields CDR1 LGHNA and CDR2 YNFKEQ. This CDR3 is built from 15 residues. The DNA of the CDR3 is TGTGCCAGCAGCCAAGAAGGGGGGGCTGGCTCACCCCTCCACTTT. It yields the protein CASSQEGGAGSPLHF.

The V gene is TRBV5-8, the J gene TRBJ2-1; D gene uncertain. The germline gives CDR1 SGHTS, CDR2 YDEGEE. This CDR3 is built from 11 residues. The ends were cut back, 2 bases at V and 8 bases at J, with 5 bases in the middle. As DNA, the CDR3 is TGTGCCAGCAGCTTTCCGTATGAGCAGTTCTTC. This encodes CASSFPYEQFF.

The rearrangement joins TRBV9 to TRBJ2-5; TRBD2 agrees at 13 bases. V lost 0 bases to trimming and J lost 2 bases; unmatched junction nucleotides: 7. Looked up from germline, CDR1 is SGDLS and CDR2 is YYNGEE. The CDR3 loop spans 18 amino acids. The chain's CDR3 is CASSVDVGTSGKQETQYF. The CDR3 bases are TGTGCCAGCAGCGTAGACGTGGGGACTAGCGGGAAGCAAGAGACCCAGTACTTC.